This is a list of T cell receptor beta chains from one sample in a study of radiotherapy plus CTLA-4 blockade in lung cancer. Measured with immunoSEQ multiplex PCR; TCRdb has only the in-frame clones, and not every one. There are approximately 70,000 clones in the sample; 60% to 80% occur only once, and 16% lies in the top ten. The sequenced sample was peripheral blood, obtained from a patient treated with radiotherapy plus ipilimumab. The receptors were gathered from a human donor with non-small cell lung cancer whose response to radiotherapy plus ipilimumab could not be evaluated. Some clones in this sample may be carry-over from other donors' samples. The CDR3 runs from the conserved cysteine through the conserved F or W. D genes are given only for firm matches. The listing skips clone size in some rows; elsewhere it reads once, few, many or a size class.

j_gene: TRBJ1-2
v_gene: TRBV6-1
abundance: .
d_gene: .
CDR3nt: TGTGCCAGCAAGAGCAGGGAAAACTATGGCTACACCTTC
CDR3aa: CASKSRENYGYTF

j_gene: TRBJ2-7
v_gene: TRBV7-3
abundance: .
d_gene: .
CDR3nt: TGTGCCAGCAGCTGGACGCAGGGATACGAGCAGTACTTC
CDR3aa: CASSWTQGYEQYF

j_gene: TRBJ2-7
v_gene: TRBV29-1
abundance: .
d_gene: TRBD1
CDR3nt: TGCAGCGTTGCCGGGACAGGGAACTCCTACGAGCAGTACTTC
CDR3aa: CSVAGTGNSYEQYF

j_gene: TRBJ1-5
v_gene: TRBV28
abundance: .
d_gene: .
CDR3nt: TGTGCCAGCAGCTTGGAGGCTGCTCAGCCCCAGCATTTT
CDR3aa: CASSLEAAQPQHF

j_gene: TRBJ1-6
v_gene: TRBV19
abundance: many
d_gene: TRBD1
CDR3nt: TGTGCCAGTGGGATTGGGACAGGTGGACATTCACCCCTCCACTTT
CDR3aa: CASGIGTGGHSPLHF

j_gene: TRBJ1-1
v_gene: TRBV7-2
abundance: .
d_gene: TRBD1
CDR3nt: TGTGCCGGGACGACAGGGCTTTACACTGAAGCTTTCTTT
CDR3aa: CAGTTGLYTEAFF

j_gene: TRBJ2-3
v_gene: TRBV29-1
abundance: .
d_gene: .
CDR3nt: TGCAGCGTGGGACTGGTTACAGATACGCAGTATTTT
CDR3aa: CSVGLVTDTQYF

j_gene: TRBJ1-5
v_gene: TRBV6-1
abundance: .
d_gene: .
CDR3nt: TGTGCCAGCAGTGCGGCAGGGCCCAATCAGCCCCAGCATTTT
CDR3aa: CASSAAGPNQPQHF

j_gene: TRBJ2-7
v_gene: TRBV27
abundance: .
d_gene: TRBD2
CDR3nt: TGTGCCAGCAGGACTAGCGGGGCGGGAGAGCAGTACTTC
CDR3aa: CASRTSGAGEQYF

j_gene: TRBJ2-1
v_gene: TRBV4-1
abundance: .
d_gene: TRBD2
CDR3nt: TGCGCCAGCAGCCTAGAGCGGGACTATGAGCAGTTCTTC
CDR3aa: CASSLERDYEQFF

j_gene: TRBJ2-3
v_gene: TRBV9
abundance: .
d_gene: .
CDR3nt: TGTGCCAGCAGCGTAGGAACAGGACAACTGGATACGCAGTATTTT
CDR3aa: CASSVGTGQLDTQYF

j_gene: TRBJ2-7
v_gene: TRBV6-6
abundance: .
d_gene: .
CDR3nt: TGTGCCAGCAGTCACCAACAGGGCTCCTACGAGCAGTACTTC
CDR3aa: CASSHQQGSYEQYF

j_gene: TRBJ2-7
v_gene: TRBV5-6
abundance: once
d_gene: TRBD2
CDR3nt: TGTGCCAGCAGCTTGCCGGGGGGACCCTACGAGCAGTACTTC
CDR3aa: CASSLPGGPYEQYF

j_gene: TRBJ2-3
v_gene: TRBV29-1
abundance: .
d_gene: TRBD2
CDR3nt: TGCAGCGTTGATGGGAGGGCCCCAGATACGCAGTATTTT
CDR3aa: CSVDGRAPDTQYF

j_gene: TRBJ1-1
v_gene: TRBV6-1
abundance: once
d_gene: .
CDR3nt: TGTGCCACCCGAGGGCAGCTGAACACTGAAGCTTTCTTT
CDR3aa: CATRGQLNTEAFF

j_gene: TRBJ2-7
v_gene: TRBV14
abundance: .
d_gene: .
CDR3nt: TGTGCCAGCAGCCTACAGGGTAGTTTCGAGCAGTACTTC
CDR3aa: CASSLQGSFEQYF

j_gene: TRBJ1-6
v_gene: TRBV4-1
abundance: .
d_gene: .
CDR3nt: TGCGCCAGCAGCCAAGCCCCGGGGGCGGGGGTAGGGAATTCACCCCTCCACTTT
CDR3aa: CASSQAPGAGVGNSPLHF

j_gene: TRBJ2-3
v_gene: TRBV10-3
abundance: once
d_gene: TRBD2
CDR3nt: TGTGCCATCAGACAAGGGGCGGGGGGAGGCACAGATACGCAGTATTTT
CDR3aa: CAIRQGAGGGTDTQYF

j_gene: TRBJ2-5
v_gene: TRBV5-3
abundance: .
d_gene: TRBD2
CDR3nt: TGTGCCAGCAGCTTGTCGGGAGGACGGCAAGAGACCCAGTACTTC
CDR3aa: CASSLSGGRQETQYF

j_gene: TRBJ2-3
v_gene: TRBV6-5
abundance: .
d_gene: .
CDR3nt: TGTGCCATATCCCGGGGGGCCCAGCCAGATGCGCAGTATTTT
CDR3aa: CAISRGAQPDAQYF

j_gene: TRBJ1-3
v_gene: TRBV15
abundance: .
d_gene: .
CDR3nt: TGTGCCACCAGCAGAGATAACAGGGCTGCTGGAAACACCATATATTTT
CDR3aa: CATSRDNRAAGNTIYF

j_gene: TRBJ2-2
v_gene: TRBV5-1
abundance: few
d_gene: .
CDR3nt: TGCGCCAGCAGCTTTTTTCCCCCCGCGAACACCGGGGAGCTGTTTTTT
CDR3aa: CASSFFPPANTGELFF

j_gene: TRBJ2-7
v_gene: TRBV6-4
abundance: once
d_gene: TRBD1
CDR3nt: TGTGCCAGCAGTGACGGACAGGGGGGAGGGCAGTACTTC
CDR3aa: CASSDGQGGGQYF

j_gene: TRBJ1-6
v_gene: TRBV19
abundance: .
d_gene: TRBD1
CDR3nt: TGTGCCAGTAGTCCACAGGGGGACAATTCACCCCTCCACTTT
CDR3aa: CASSPQGDNSPLHF

j_gene: TRBJ2-1
v_gene: TRBV18
abundance: few
d_gene: TRBD1
CDR3nt: TGTGCCAGCTCACCCACCGGGGGACAGGGTGCCCATGAGCAGTTCTTC
CDR3aa: CASSPTGGQGAHEQFF

j_gene: TRBJ1-5
v_gene: TRBV6-1
abundance: .
d_gene: TRBD1
CDR3nt: TGTGCCAGCAGTGAACAGGGGGCTGGGCAGCCCCAGCATTTT
CDR3aa: CASSEQGAGQPQHF

j_gene: TRBJ2-3
v_gene: TRBV5-1
abundance: .
d_gene: .
CDR3nt: TGCGCCAGCAGCCCGACTAGTAGGGGAAAGGCGCAGTATTTT
CDR3aa: CASSPTSRGKAQYF

j_gene: TRBJ1-4
v_gene: TRBV28
abundance: .
d_gene: TRBD1
CDR3nt: TGTGCCAGCAGTTTTATCGGACAGGGTGGAGATGAAAAACTGTTTTTT
CDR3aa: CASSFIGQGGDEKLFF

j_gene: TRBJ1-1
v_gene: TRBV30
abundance: .
d_gene: .
CDR3nt: TGTGCCTGGATCAGGTCAGCGAACACTGAAGCTTTCTTT
CDR3aa: CAWIRSANTEAFF

j_gene: TRBJ1-4
v_gene: TRBV6-5
abundance: once
d_gene: .
CDR3nt: TGTGCCAGCAGTTATGCGCGGCGACCTGAAAAACTGTTTTTT
CDR3aa: CASSYARRPEKLFF

j_gene: TRBJ2-7
v_gene: TRBV19
abundance: .
d_gene: TRBD1
CDR3nt: TGTGCCAGTAGTATTGCTCACAGGGGCCCCTACGAGCAGTACTTC
CDR3aa: CASSIAHRGPYEQYF

j_gene: TRBJ1-2
v_gene: TRBV5-4
abundance: .
d_gene: TRBD1
CDR3nt: TGTGCCAGCAGCTTGGGGACAGGGCTTAGGTATGGCTACACCTTC
CDR3aa: CASSLGTGLRYGYTF

j_gene: TRBJ1-2
v_gene: TRBV5-1
abundance: .
d_gene: TRBD1
CDR3nt: TGCGCCAGCAGCGAAATCCAGGGGGCTCACACCTTC
CDR3aa: CASSEIQGAHTF

j_gene: TRBJ1-6
v_gene: TRBV27
abundance: once
d_gene: TRBD1
CDR3nt: TGTGCCAGCAGTCTTCGGACAGGGAATTCACCCCTCCACTTT
CDR3aa: CASSLRTGNSPLHF

j_gene: TRBJ1-6
v_gene: TRBV30
abundance: .
d_gene: .
CDR3nt: TGTGCCTGGAGTGTCCAGGGCTATAATTCACCCCTCCACTTT
CDR3aa: CAWSVQGYNSPLHF

j_gene: TRBJ2-7
v_gene: TRBV4-1
abundance: .
d_gene: .
CDR3nt: TGCGCCAGCAGCCAAGATTCTCAAACTTCCTACGAGCAGTACTTC
CDR3aa: CASSQDSQTSYEQYF

j_gene: TRBJ1-1
v_gene: TRBV11-2
abundance: .
d_gene: TRBD1
CDR3nt: TGTGCCAGCAGCTTAGCCCGACTGACAGGGGTGAACACTGAAGCTTTCTTT
CDR3aa: CASSLARLTGVNTEAFF

j_gene: TRBJ1-4
v_gene: TRBV6-6
abundance: .
d_gene: .
CDR3nt: TGTGCCACCCTCGCACGGGTTAATGAAAAACTGTTTTTT
CDR3aa: CATLARVNEKLFF

j_gene: TRBJ2-3
v_gene: TRBV4-2
abundance: few
d_gene: TRBD1
CDR3nt: TGTGCCAGCAGAACCGCCGGGACAGCGACGAAAGATACGCAGTATTTT
CDR3aa: CASRTAGTATKDTQYF

j_gene: TRBJ2-3
v_gene: TRBV4-1
abundance: .
d_gene: TRBD2
CDR3nt: TGCGCCAGCAGCCAAGCTGCTGGCGGGGGGCCGAGCACAGATACGCAGTATTTT
CDR3aa: CASSQAAGGGPSTDTQYF

j_gene: TRBJ1-2
v_gene: TRBV6-6
abundance: .
d_gene: TRBD1
CDR3nt: TGTGCCACCCTCAGGACAGGGGAGGGCTATGGCTACACCTTC
CDR3aa: CATLRTGEGYGYTF

j_gene: TRBJ2-7
v_gene: TRBV7-2
abundance: .
d_gene: TRBD1
CDR3nt: TGTGCCAGCAGCTCCGCGACAGGGCTCTCCTACGAGCAGTACTTC
CDR3aa: CASSSATGLSYEQYF

j_gene: TRBJ1-1
v_gene: TRBV19
abundance: .
d_gene: TRBD1
CDR3nt: TGTGCCAGTAGTATAGGGACAGGGGTGGGTACTGAAGCTTTCTTT
CDR3aa: CASSIGTGVGTEAFF

j_gene: TRBJ2-5
v_gene: TRBV4-1
abundance: once
d_gene: .
CDR3nt: TGCGCCAGCAGCCAAGATCTTCAGGGGGAGACCCAGTACTTC
CDR3aa: CASSQDLQGETQYF

j_gene: TRBJ2-1
v_gene: TRBV27
abundance: few
d_gene: TRBD2
CDR3nt: TGTGCCAGCAGCCCCGGGACTAGCGGGGGGGATGAGCAGTTCTTC
CDR3aa: CASSPGTSGGDEQFF

j_gene: TRBJ1-6
v_gene: TRBV7-2
abundance: .
d_gene: TRBD1
CDR3nt: TGTGCCAGCAGAATACAGGGGGACTTCTATAATTCACCCCTCCACTTT
CDR3aa: CASRIQGDFYNSPLHF

j_gene: TRBJ1-1
v_gene: TRBV2
abundance: .
d_gene: .
CDR3nt: TGTGCCCGACAGGAGAACACTGAAGCTTTCTTT
CDR3aa: CARQENTEAFF

j_gene: TRBJ2-7
v_gene: TRBV2
abundance: .
d_gene: TRBD2
CDR3nt: TGTGCCAGCGGCCACCTGGGGGTAGGCGGGGGGGCCTCCGAGCAGTACTTC
CDR3aa: CASGHLGVGGGASEQYF

j_gene: TRBJ2-2
v_gene: TRBV20-1
abundance: .
d_gene: TRBD2
CDR3nt: TGCAGCGGCGGGGGGCCCGGGGAGCTGTTTTTT
CDR3aa: CSGGGPGELFF

j_gene: TRBJ2-1
v_gene: TRBV5-1
abundance: few
d_gene: .
CDR3nt: TGCGCCAGCAGCTTGGGGCTGGAGCAGTTCTTC
CDR3aa: CASSLGLEQFF

j_gene: TRBJ1-3
v_gene: TRBV4-1
abundance: .
d_gene: TRBD1
CDR3nt: TGCGCCAGCAGCCCCGACAGGGGGTTTGGAAACACCATATATTTT
CDR3aa: CASSPDRGFGNTIYF

j_gene: TRBJ2-3
v_gene: TRBV5-6
abundance: once
d_gene: TRBD1
CDR3nt: TGTGCCAGCACCCACAGGGGGCTGGGTAGTCCGCAGTATTTT
CDR3aa: CASTHRGLGSPQYF

j_gene: TRBJ2-5
v_gene: TRBV7-7
abundance: many
d_gene: .
CDR3nt: TGTGCTAGCAGCTTAGTGGGGGGTGGGGGCCAAGAGACCCAGTACTTC
CDR3aa: CASSLVGGGGQETQYF

j_gene: TRBJ1-5
v_gene: TRBV18
abundance: few
d_gene: .
CDR3nt: TGTGCCAGCTCACCACGGGTACCGGGGAGCAATCAGCCCCAGCATTTT
CDR3aa: CASSPRVPGSNQPQHF

j_gene: TRBJ1-4
v_gene: TRBV7-9
abundance: .
d_gene: .
CDR3nt: TGTGCCAGCAGCCCGGGGGCAACTAATGAAAAACTGTTTTTT
CDR3aa: CASSPGATNEKLFF

j_gene: TRBJ1-4
v_gene: TRBV2
abundance: .
d_gene: .
CDR3nt: TGTGCCAGCAGCCTCCGACAAATCGCAACTAATGAAAAACTGTTTTTT
CDR3aa: CASSLRQIATNEKLFF

j_gene: TRBJ2-2
v_gene: TRBV7-2
abundance: .
d_gene: TRBD2
CDR3nt: TGTGCCAGCAGCCGGACTAGCGGGGGTAACACCGGGGAGCTGTTTTTT
CDR3aa: CASSRTSGGNTGELFF